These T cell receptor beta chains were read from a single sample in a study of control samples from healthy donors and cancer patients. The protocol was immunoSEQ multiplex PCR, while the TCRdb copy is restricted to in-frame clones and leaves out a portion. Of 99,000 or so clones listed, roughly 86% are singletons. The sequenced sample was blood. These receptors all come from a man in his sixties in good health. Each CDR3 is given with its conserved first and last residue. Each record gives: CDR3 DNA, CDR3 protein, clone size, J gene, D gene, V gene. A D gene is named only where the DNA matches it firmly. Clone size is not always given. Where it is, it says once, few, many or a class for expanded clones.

cdr3_nt: TGTGCCAGCAGCCAAGATCTTCGGTTGGGCACTGAAGCTTTCTTT
cdr3_aa: CASSQDLRLGTEAFF
clone_size: NA
j_call: TRBJ1-1
d_call: NA
v_call: TRBV3-1/TRBV3-2

cdr3_nt: TGTGCCAGCAGTTACAGGGACCATATAGATGGCTACACCTTC
cdr3_aa: CASSYRDHIDGYTF
clone_size: NA
j_call: TRBJ1-2
d_call: NA
v_call: TRBV6-6

cdr3_nt: TGTGCCAGCAGGGTTTCCGGACAGGGCTACAATGAGCAGTTCTTC
cdr3_aa: CASRVSGQGYNEQFF
clone_size: once
j_call: TRBJ2-1
d_call: TRBD1
v_call: TRBV5-4

cdr3_nt: TGTGCCAGCAGTTTATGTAGGGTAAAACCCCCCGGCTCTGGAAACACCATATATTTT
cdr3_aa: CASSLCRVKPPGSGNTIYF
clone_size: NA
j_call: TRBJ1-3
d_call: NA
v_call: TRBV27

cdr3_nt: TGTGCCATCAGGTTATCTGCGGGGCGCTACGAGCAGTACTTC
cdr3_aa: CAIRLSAGRYEQYF
clone_size: NA
j_call: TRBJ2-7
d_call: NA
v_call: TRBV10-3

cdr3_nt: TGCGCCAGCAGCTTGGCATGGGTGCAGGGGGCTATATACGAGCAGTACTTC
cdr3_aa: CASSLAWVQGAIYEQYF
clone_size: NA
j_call: TRBJ2-7
d_call: TRBD1
v_call: TRBV5-1

cdr3_nt: TGTGCCAGCAGCTCCTACGGCACAGATACGCAGTATTTT
cdr3_aa: CASSSYGTDTQYF
clone_size: NA
j_call: TRBJ2-3
d_call: NA
v_call: TRBV7-3

cdr3_nt: TGTGCCAGCTCACAAACAGGGAATCAGCCCCAGCATTTT
cdr3_aa: CASSQTGNQPQHF
clone_size: few
j_call: TRBJ1-5
d_call: NA
v_call: TRBV18

cdr3_nt: TGTGCCAGCAGCTTAACAGTCAGGGATGGGCTGTTTTTT
cdr3_aa: CASSLTVRDGLFF
clone_size: NA
j_call: TRBJ2-2
d_call: NA
v_call: TRBV11-3

cdr3_nt: TGTGCCAGCAGTTTGTCCGGGACAGGGAACACTGAAGCTTTCTTT
cdr3_aa: CASSLSGTGNTEAFF
clone_size: NA
j_call: TRBJ1-1
d_call: TRBD1
v_call: TRBV27

cdr3_nt: TGTGCCAGCAGCCTCCAGGGACTATTCACAGATACGCAGTATTTT
cdr3_aa: CASSLQGLFTDTQYF
clone_size: once
j_call: TRBJ2-3
d_call: TRBD2
v_call: TRBV9

cdr3_nt: TGCGCCAGCAGCCAAGGTCACTCCCAGGGCTCGGGTGAAGCTTTCTTT
cdr3_aa: CASSQGHSQGSGEAFF
clone_size: NA
j_call: TRBJ1-1
d_call: NA
v_call: TRBV4-1

cdr3_nt: TGTGCCAGCACAGGGGGTGGCGGCAATCAGCCCCAGCATTTT
cdr3_aa: CASTGGGGNQPQHF
clone_size: NA
j_call: TRBJ1-5
d_call: TRBD1
v_call: TRBV6-6

cdr3_nt: TGTGCCTGGGCAAGACAGGGGGCCGACGAGCAGTACTTC
cdr3_aa: CAWARQGADEQYF
clone_size: NA
j_call: TRBJ2-7
d_call: TRBD1
v_call: TRBV30

cdr3_nt: TGTGCCAGCAGCAGAGCCGGGCCCCAGATCATCAACACCGGGGAGCTGTTTTTT
cdr3_aa: CASSRAGPQIINTGELFF
clone_size: NA
j_call: TRBJ2-2
d_call: NA
v_call: TRBV7-8

cdr3_nt: TGTGCCAGCAGTCTATCTCGGGAGGAAAAACTGTTTTTT
cdr3_aa: CASSLSREEKLFF
clone_size: NA
j_call: TRBJ1-4
d_call: NA
v_call: TRBV6-5

cdr3_nt: TGTGCCAGCAGCGTAGAGTCGGTAGGCTACAATGAGCAGTTCTTC
cdr3_aa: CASSVESVGYNEQFF
clone_size: NA
j_call: TRBJ2-1
d_call: NA
v_call: TRBV9

cdr3_nt: TGTGCCAGCAGGACAGGGCAACTAACTACAGATACGCAGTATTTT
cdr3_aa: CASRTGQLTTDTQYF
clone_size: NA
j_call: TRBJ2-3
d_call: TRBD1
v_call: TRBV6-5

cdr3_nt: TGTGCCACCAGCAGAGGTCTGGGGTTGTCGGGAGACTACGAGCAGTACTTC
cdr3_aa: CATSRGLGLSGDYEQYF
clone_size: once
j_call: TRBJ2-7
d_call: NA
v_call: TRBV15

cdr3_nt: TGTGCCAGCAGTGGACAGGGGGGGCGACCTTCTGGGGCCAACGTCCTGACTTTC
cdr3_aa: CASSGQGGRPSGANVLTF
clone_size: once
j_call: TRBJ2-6
d_call: TRBD1
v_call: TRBV28

cdr3_nt: TGTGCCAGCAGTCAGGGTGTTCGGGAGACCCAGTACTTC
cdr3_aa: CASSQGVRETQYF
clone_size: NA
j_call: TRBJ2-5
d_call: NA
v_call: TRBV6-5

cdr3_nt: TGTGCCAGCAGTCTACAGTCGGACAGGGGGCCATCGCCCGGGGAGCTGTTTTTT
cdr3_aa: CASSLQSDRGPSPGELFF
clone_size: NA
j_call: TRBJ2-2
d_call: TRBD1
v_call: TRBV27

cdr3_nt: TGTGCCAGCACGGGCCGGGGTTATTCACCCCTCCACTTT
cdr3_aa: CASTGRGYSPLHF
clone_size: NA
j_call: TRBJ1-6
d_call: NA
v_call: TRBV12-3/TRBV12-4

cdr3_nt: TGTGCCAGCAGTGACGTATCGGGGAGCGAGCAGTACTTC
cdr3_aa: CASSDVSGSEQYF
clone_size: NA
j_call: TRBJ2-7
d_call: NA
v_call: TRBV6-4

cdr3_nt: TGTGCCAGCAGGAAAGATCAGGGGGTGCCCCAGCATTTT
cdr3_aa: CASRKDQGVPQHF
clone_size: medium-sized
j_call: TRBJ1-5
d_call: TRBD1
v_call: TRBV6-5

cdr3_nt: TGTGCCAGCAGCGAAACGGGACAGGGCTACGAGCAGTACTTC
cdr3_aa: CASSETGQGYEQYF
clone_size: NA
j_call: TRBJ2-7
d_call: TRBD1
v_call: TRBV28

cdr3_nt: TGTGCCAGCAGCTTGTGGATTAGCGGGGGGCAAGAGACCCAGTACTTC
cdr3_aa: CASSLWISGGQETQYF
clone_size: NA
j_call: TRBJ2-5
d_call: TRBD2
v_call: TRBV7-9

cdr3_nt: TGTGCCAGCAGCGCCGGGACAGGGGGAATTGGTCAAGAGACCCAGTACTTC
cdr3_aa: CASSAGTGGIGQETQYF
clone_size: NA
j_call: TRBJ2-5
d_call: TRBD1
v_call: TRBV2

cdr3_nt: TGTGCCAGCAGCTCATGGACGGAGGAGACCCAGTACTTC
cdr3_aa: CASSSWTEETQYF
clone_size: NA
j_call: TRBJ2-5
d_call: NA
v_call: TRBV11-3

cdr3_nt: TGTGCCAGCAGTGGCCTCGGCGGGGGGGCTAGGTTCGATGAGCAGTTCTTC
cdr3_aa: CASSGLGGGARFDEQFF
clone_size: NA
j_call: TRBJ2-1
d_call: TRBD2
v_call: TRBV6-1

cdr3_nt: TGTGCCAGCAGCGTAGGCGGGAGTGGGACAGATACGCAGTATTTT
cdr3_aa: CASSVGGSGTDTQYF
clone_size: NA
j_call: TRBJ2-3
d_call: TRBD2
v_call: TRBV9

cdr3_nt: TGTGCCAGCAGCCCCGGCCCCTTTAACACCCAGTACTTC
cdr3_aa: CASSPGPFNTQYF
clone_size: once
j_call: TRBJ2-5
d_call: NA
v_call: TRBV13

cdr3_nt: TGCGCCAGCAGCGTAGCGGGTGATGAGCAGTTCTTC
cdr3_aa: CASSVAGDEQFF
clone_size: NA
j_call: TRBJ2-1
d_call: TRBD2
v_call: TRBV4-1

cdr3_nt: TGTGCCAGCAGCCGGACCTGGGAGACCCAGTACTTC
cdr3_aa: CASSRTWETQYF
clone_size: once
j_call: TRBJ2-5
d_call: NA
v_call: TRBV3-1/TRBV3-2

cdr3_nt: TGTGCCACCAGTGATTTAGGGACTAGCGGGAGTATCGACGAGCAGTACTTC
cdr3_aa: CATSDLGTSGSIDEQYF
clone_size: once
j_call: TRBJ2-7
d_call: TRBD2
v_call: TRBV24-1

cdr3_nt: TGTGCCACCAGTGACCCCCGGGGGGCGGACATTCAGTACTTC
cdr3_aa: CATSDPRGADIQYF
clone_size: NA
j_call: TRBJ2-4
d_call: NA
v_call: TRBV24-1

cdr3_nt: TGTGCCAGCGGCACGCAGGGGGTCCGAGACAATGAGCAGTTCTTC
cdr3_aa: CASGTQGVRDNEQFF
clone_size: NA
j_call: TRBJ2-1
d_call: TRBD1
v_call: TRBV7-3

cdr3_nt: TGTGCCAGCAGCTTAGAAGTGAGGGGACTAAGCTCCTATAATTCACCCCTCCACTTT
cdr3_aa: CASSLEVRGLSSYNSPLHF
clone_size: NA
j_call: TRBJ1-6
d_call: NA
v_call: TRBV11-2

cdr3_nt: TGTGCCAGCTCACCGTCGGGGGCGAGCTCCTACAATGAGCAGTTCTTC
cdr3_aa: CASSPSGASSYNEQFF
clone_size: once
j_call: TRBJ2-1
d_call: NA
v_call: TRBV18

cdr3_nt: TGTGCCAGCATCCTGACAGGGAACTATGGCTACACCTTC
cdr3_aa: CASILTGNYGYTF
clone_size: NA
j_call: TRBJ1-2
d_call: TRBD1
v_call: TRBV6-5

cdr3_nt: TGTGCCAGCAGTTCCCTGAGGAGAAACTATGGCTACACCTTC
cdr3_aa: CASSSLRRNYGYTF
clone_size: once
j_call: TRBJ1-2
d_call: NA
v_call: TRBV28

cdr3_nt: TGCGCCAGCAGCCCTAGCGGGGGAGCCTCCCACGAGCAGTACTTC
cdr3_aa: CASSPSGGASHEQYF
clone_size: once
j_call: TRBJ2-7
d_call: TRBD2
v_call: TRBV4-1

cdr3_nt: TGTGCCAGCATGTCAGGGGCACTAGCCAAAAACATTCAGTACTTC
cdr3_aa: CASMSGALAKNIQYF
clone_size: NA
j_call: TRBJ2-4
d_call: NA
v_call: TRBV6-5

cdr3_nt: TGTGCCAGCAGTCTCCATGGGCAGGGGAACACTGAAGCTTTCTTT
cdr3_aa: CASSLHGQGNTEAFF
clone_size: NA
j_call: TRBJ1-1
d_call: NA
v_call: TRBV2

cdr3_nt: TGTGCCAGCAGCTCGGACAGCAATCAGCCCCAGCATTTT
cdr3_aa: CASSSDSNQPQHF
clone_size: few
j_call: TRBJ1-5
d_call: NA
v_call: TRBV28

cdr3_nt: TGTGCCAGCAGCCACCCCCGGGTTTCAGCTGAAGCTTTCTTT
cdr3_aa: CASSHPRVSAEAFF
clone_size: NA
j_call: TRBJ1-1
d_call: NA
v_call: TRBV7-9

cdr3_nt: TGTGCCAGCAGTTCCCAGCGGGTTTTTGGCTACACCTTC
cdr3_aa: CASSSQRVFGYTF
clone_size: NA
j_call: TRBJ1-2
d_call: NA
v_call: TRBV13

cdr3_nt: TGTGCCAGCAGTGACTATACCCTAGCGGGAGAGTCAGATACGCAGTATTTT
cdr3_aa: CASSDYTLAGESDTQYF
clone_size: NA
j_call: TRBJ2-3
d_call: TRBD2
v_call: TRBV2

cdr3_nt: TGTGCCAGCAGTTTATCCTGGGACGGTTACTACGAGCAGTACTTC
cdr3_aa: CASSLSWDGYYEQYF
clone_size: NA
j_call: TRBJ2-7
d_call: NA
v_call: TRBV27